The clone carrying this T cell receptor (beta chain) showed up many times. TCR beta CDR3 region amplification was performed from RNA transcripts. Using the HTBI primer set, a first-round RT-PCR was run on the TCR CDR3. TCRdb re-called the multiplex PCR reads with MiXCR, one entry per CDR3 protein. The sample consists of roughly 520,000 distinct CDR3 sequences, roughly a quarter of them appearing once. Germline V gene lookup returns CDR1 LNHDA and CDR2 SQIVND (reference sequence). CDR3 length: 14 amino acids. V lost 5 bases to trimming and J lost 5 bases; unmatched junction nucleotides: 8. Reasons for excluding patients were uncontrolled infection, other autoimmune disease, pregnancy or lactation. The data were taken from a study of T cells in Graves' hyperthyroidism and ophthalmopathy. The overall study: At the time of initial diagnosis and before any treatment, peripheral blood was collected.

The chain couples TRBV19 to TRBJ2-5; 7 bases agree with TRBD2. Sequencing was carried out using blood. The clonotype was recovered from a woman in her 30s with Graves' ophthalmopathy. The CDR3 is CASSPQGEGETQYF. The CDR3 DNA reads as TGTGCCAGTAGTCCTCAAGGGGAGGGGGAGACCCAGTACTTC.